This TCR beta chain was sequenced during a study of Ad26.COV2.S vaccination and SARS-CoV-2 variants. Background on the study: Participants got Ad26.COV2.S intramuscularly, once or twice 56 days apart.

Sequencing was performed with immunoSEQ multiplex PCR; in TCRdb, only in-frame clones are kept and a portion is missing. This sample carries about 320,000 clones, about 86% of them seen once, and the ten largest clones take 1.5% to 2.5%. The sample's treatment: around 19 received Ad26.COV2.S at low or high dose, single or two shots; about 5 received placebo; per-sample allocation not given. The samples were gathered on day 63 after the first injection of vaccine or placebo. Notes on the study in general: Substantial breadth was reportedly displayed by spike-specific CD8+ and CD4+ T cell responses after vaccination. While placebo recipients had lower spike-specific TCR breadth, vaccine recipients had more.

As to this clone: No antigen is known for it.

The CDR3 sequence is 16 residues long. V lost 3 bases and J lost 2; bases outside the gene matches: 10. The sequenced sample was peripheral blood, obtained in a trial of Ad26.COV2.S vaccine versus placebo. The chain couples TRBV5-3 to TRBJ1-1; 7 bases map to TRBD1. TRBV5-3 is placed among ORFs of uncertain function. This clonotype was obtained from a person between 18 and 65 years old who received the Ad26.COV2.S COVID-19 vaccine or a placebo. The CDR3 sequence is CARSSGQAEANTEAFF. Written as DNA, the CDR3 is TGTGCCAGAAGCTCCGGACAGGCTGAAGCTAACACTGAAGCTTTCTTT.